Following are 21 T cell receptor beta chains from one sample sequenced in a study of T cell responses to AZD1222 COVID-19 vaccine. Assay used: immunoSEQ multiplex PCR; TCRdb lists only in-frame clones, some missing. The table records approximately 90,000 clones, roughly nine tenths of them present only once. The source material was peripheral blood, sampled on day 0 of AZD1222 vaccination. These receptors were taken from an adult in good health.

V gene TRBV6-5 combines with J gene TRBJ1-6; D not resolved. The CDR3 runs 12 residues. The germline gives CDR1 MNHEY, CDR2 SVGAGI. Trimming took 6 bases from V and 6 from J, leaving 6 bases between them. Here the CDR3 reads CASSPANSPLHF. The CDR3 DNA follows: TGTGCCAGCAGCCCGGCTAATTCACCCCTCCACTTT.

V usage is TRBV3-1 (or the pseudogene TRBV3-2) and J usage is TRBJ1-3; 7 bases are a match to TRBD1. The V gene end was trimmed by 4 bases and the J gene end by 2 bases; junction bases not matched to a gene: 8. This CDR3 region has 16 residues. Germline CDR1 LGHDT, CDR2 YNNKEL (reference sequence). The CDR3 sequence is CASSRTAQGTGNTIYF. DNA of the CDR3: TGTGCCAGCAGCCGAACCGCACAGGGGACTGGAAACACCATATATTTT.

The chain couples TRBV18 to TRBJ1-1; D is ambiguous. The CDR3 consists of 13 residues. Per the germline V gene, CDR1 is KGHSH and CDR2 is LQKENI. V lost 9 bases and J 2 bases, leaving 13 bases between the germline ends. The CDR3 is CASLTSANTEAFF. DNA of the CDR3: TGTGCCAGTCTCACGTCGGCTAACACTGAAGCTTTCTTT.

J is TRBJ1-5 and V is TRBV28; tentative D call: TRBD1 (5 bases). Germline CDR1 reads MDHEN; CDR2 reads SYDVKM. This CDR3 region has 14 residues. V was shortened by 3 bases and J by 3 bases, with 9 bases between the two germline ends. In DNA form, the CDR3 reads TGTGCCAGCAGTTTCGAACAGGACAATCAGCCCCAGCATTTT. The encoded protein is CASSFEQDNQPQHF.

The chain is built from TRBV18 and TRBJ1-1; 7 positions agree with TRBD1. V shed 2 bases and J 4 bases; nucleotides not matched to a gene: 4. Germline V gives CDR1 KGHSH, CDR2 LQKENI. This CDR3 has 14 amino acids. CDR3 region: CASSPDRVFTEAFF. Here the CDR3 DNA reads TGTGCCAGCTCACCAGACAGGGTGTTCACTGAAGCTTTCTTT.

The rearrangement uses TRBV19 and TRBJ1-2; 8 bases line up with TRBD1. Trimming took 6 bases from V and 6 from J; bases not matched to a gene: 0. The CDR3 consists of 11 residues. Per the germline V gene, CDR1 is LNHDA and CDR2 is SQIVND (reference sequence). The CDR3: CASRQGDGYTF. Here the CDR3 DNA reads TGTGCCAGTAGACAGGGGGATGGCTACACCTTC. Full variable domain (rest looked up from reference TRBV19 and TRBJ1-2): DGGITQSPKYLFRKEGQNVTLSCEQNLNHDAMYWYRQDPGQGLRLIYYSQIVNDFQKGDIAEGYSVSREKKESFPLTVTSAQKNPTAFYLCASRQGDGYTFGSGTRLTVV.

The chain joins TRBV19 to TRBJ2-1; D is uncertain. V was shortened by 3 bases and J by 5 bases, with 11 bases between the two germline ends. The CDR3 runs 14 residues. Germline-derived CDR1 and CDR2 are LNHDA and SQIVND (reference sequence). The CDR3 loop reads CASSIRMDDNEQFF. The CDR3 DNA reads TGTGCCAGTAGTATTAGGATGGACGACAATGAGCAGTTCTTC. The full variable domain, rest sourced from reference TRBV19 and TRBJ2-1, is DGGITQSPKYLFRKEGQNVTLSCEQNLNHDAMYWYRQDPGQGLRLIYYSQIVNDFQKGDIAEGYSVSREKKESFPLTVTSAQKNPTAFYLCASSIRMDDNEQFFGPGTRLTVL.

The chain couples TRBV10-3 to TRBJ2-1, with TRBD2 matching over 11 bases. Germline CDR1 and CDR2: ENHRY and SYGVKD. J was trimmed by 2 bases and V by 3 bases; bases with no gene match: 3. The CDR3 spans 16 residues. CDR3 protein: CAISDSTSGAYNEQFF. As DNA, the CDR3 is TGTGCCATCAGTGACTCGACTAGCGGGGCCTACAATGAGCAGTTCTTC.

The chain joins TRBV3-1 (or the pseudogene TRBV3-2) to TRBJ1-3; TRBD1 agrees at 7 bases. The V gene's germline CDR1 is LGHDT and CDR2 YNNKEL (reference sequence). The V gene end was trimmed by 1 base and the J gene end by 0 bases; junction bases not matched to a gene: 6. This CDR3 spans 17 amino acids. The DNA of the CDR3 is TGTGCCAGCAGCCAAGGGGACAGTCGGACCTCTGGAAACACCATATATTTT. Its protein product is CASSQGDSRTSGNTIYF.

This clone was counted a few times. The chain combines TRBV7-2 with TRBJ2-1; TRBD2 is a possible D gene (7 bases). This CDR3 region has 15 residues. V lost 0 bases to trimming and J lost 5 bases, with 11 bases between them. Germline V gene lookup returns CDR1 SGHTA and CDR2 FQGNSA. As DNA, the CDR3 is TGTGCCAGCAGCTTAGCGGGGGGGCCCGACAATGAGCAGTTCTTC. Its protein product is CASSLAGGPDNEQFF.

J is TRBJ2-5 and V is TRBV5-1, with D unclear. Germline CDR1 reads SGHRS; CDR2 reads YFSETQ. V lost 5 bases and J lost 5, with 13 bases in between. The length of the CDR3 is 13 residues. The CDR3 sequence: CASSGSSSETQYF. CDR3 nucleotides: TGCGCCAGCAGTGGGTCCAGTTCCGAGACCCAGTACTTC.

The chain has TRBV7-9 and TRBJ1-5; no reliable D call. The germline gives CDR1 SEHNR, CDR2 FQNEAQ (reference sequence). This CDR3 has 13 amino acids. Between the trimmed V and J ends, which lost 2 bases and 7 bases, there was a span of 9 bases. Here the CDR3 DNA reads TGTGCCAGCAGCTTAACGCTGGGGCAGCCCCAGCATTTT. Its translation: CASSLTLGQPQHF.

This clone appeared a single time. The CDR3 region has the DNA TGCAGTGCTAAGGGGGTGGGGGAGCAGTACTTC. Protein product: CSAKGVGEQYF. The chain employs TRBV20-1 and TRBJ2-7, with D perhaps matching TRBD1 (6 bases). V lost 4 bases, J lost 7 bases, and 11 bases lay in between. Germline V gene data show CDR1 as DFQATT and CDR2 as SNEGSKA (reference sequence). The CDR3 loop spans 11 amino acids.

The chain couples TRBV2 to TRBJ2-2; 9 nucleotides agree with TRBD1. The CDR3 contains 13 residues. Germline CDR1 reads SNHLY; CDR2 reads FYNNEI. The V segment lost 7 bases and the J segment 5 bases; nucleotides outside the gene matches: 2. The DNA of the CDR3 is TGTGCCAGCACACAGGGGGCGACCGGGGAGCTGTTTTTT. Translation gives CASTQGATGELFF. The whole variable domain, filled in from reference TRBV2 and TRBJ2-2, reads EPEVTQTPSHQVTQMGQEVILRCVPISNHLYFYWYRQILGQKVEFLVSFYNNEISEKSEIFDDQFSVERPDGSNFTLKIRSTKLEDSAMYFCASTQGATGELFFGEGSRLTVL.

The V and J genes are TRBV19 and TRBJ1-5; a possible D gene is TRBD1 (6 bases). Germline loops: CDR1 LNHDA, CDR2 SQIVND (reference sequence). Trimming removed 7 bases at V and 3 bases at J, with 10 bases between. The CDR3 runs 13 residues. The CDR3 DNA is TGTGCCAGTACAGGGGCTCTCAATCAGCCCCAGCATTTT. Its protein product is CASTGALNQPQHF.

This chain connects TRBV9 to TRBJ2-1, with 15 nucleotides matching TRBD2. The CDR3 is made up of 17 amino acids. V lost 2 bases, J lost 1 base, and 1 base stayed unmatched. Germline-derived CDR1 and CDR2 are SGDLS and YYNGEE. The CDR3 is CASSVGLAGGSYNEQFF. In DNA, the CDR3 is TGTGCCAGCAGCGTGGGACTAGCGGGAGGTTCCTACAATGAGCAGTTCTTC.

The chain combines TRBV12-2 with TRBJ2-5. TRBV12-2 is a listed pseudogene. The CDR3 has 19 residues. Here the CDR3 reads CASRLGGFGRVKLQETQYF. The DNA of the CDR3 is TGTGCAAGTCGCTTAGGAGGGTTTGGCAGGGTAAAATTACAAGAGACCCAGTACTTC.

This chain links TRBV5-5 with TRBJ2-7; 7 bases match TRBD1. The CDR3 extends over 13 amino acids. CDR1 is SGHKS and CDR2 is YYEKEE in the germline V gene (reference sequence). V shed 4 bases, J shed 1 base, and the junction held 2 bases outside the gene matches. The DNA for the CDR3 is TGTGCCAGCAGCCTGGACAGGTCCTACGAGCAGTACTTC. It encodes CASSLDRSYEQYF.

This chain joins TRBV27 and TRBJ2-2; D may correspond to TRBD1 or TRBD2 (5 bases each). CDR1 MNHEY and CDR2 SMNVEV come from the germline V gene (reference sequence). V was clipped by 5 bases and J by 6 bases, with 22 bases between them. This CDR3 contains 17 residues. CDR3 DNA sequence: TGTGCCAGCAGTCCTCGGGGCCCTAGAGACCGTCCCGGGGAGCTGTTTTTT. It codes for CASSPRGPRDRPGELFF.

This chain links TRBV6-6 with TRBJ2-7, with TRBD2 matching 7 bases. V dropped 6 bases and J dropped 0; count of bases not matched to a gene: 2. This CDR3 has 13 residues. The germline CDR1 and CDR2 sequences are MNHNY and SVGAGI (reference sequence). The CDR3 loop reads CASSPSGSYEQYF. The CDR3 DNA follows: TGTGCCAGCAGCCCTAGCGGCTCCTACGAGCAGTACTTC.

The CDR3 region is CASSFGAVGQETQYF. As DNA, the CDR3 is TGTGCCAGCAGTTTCGGGGCCGTGGGACAAGAGACCCAGTACTTC. The chain links TRBV28 to TRBJ2-5; D may be TRBD1 or TRBD2 (5 bases each). The V gene's germline CDR1 is MDHEN and CDR2 SYDVKM. Deletions cut 3 bases from V and 2 bases from J, with 13 bases between. This CDR3 contains 15 residues.